A selection of T cell receptor beta chains follows, all from one sample in a study of neurological immune-mediated disorders. MiXCR, applied by TCRdb to the 5' RACE reads, yields one record per CDR3 protein. The sample holds more than 70,000 distinct CDR3 sequences; 10% are singletons and the top ten take about 1.8%. The sequenced sample consisted of PBMCs. The receptors originated from a man between 40 and 49 years old in good health. The CDR3 runs from the conserved cysteine through the conserved F or W. Each record gives: V gene, clone size, D gene, J gene, CDR3 DNA, CDR3 protein. A D gene is named only where the DNA matches it firmly. Some rows have no size entry. The others give once, few or many, or a class for an expanded clone.

v_call: TRBV5-1; clone_size: many; d_call: NA; j_call: TRBJ1-6; cdr3_nt: TGCGCCAGCAGCTTGTCAGGGGATAATTCACCCCTCCACTTT; cdr3_aa: CASSLSGDNSPLHF
v_call: TRBV9; clone_size: many; d_call: NA; j_call: TRBJ1-6; cdr3_nt: TGTGCCAGCAGCGAGAAGGGGCCGGGGAATTCACCCCTCCACTTT; cdr3_aa: CASSEKGPGNSPLHF
v_call: TRBV12-3/TRBV12-4; clone_size: NA; d_call: NA; j_call: TRBJ2-5; cdr3_nt: TGTGCCAGCACCCGTAGGGACAGTCGAAGGGCCGGGGGGCCTTCCTACCAAGAGACCCAGTACTTC; cdr3_aa: CASTRRDSRRAGGPSYQETQYF
v_call: TRBV12-3/TRBV12-4; clone_size: many; d_call: NA; j_call: TRBJ1-6; cdr3_nt: TGTGCCAGCAGTAATGGACTCGGGGGCACCCATAATTCACCCCTCCACTTT; cdr3_aa: CASSNGLGGTHNSPLHF
v_call: TRBV7-2; clone_size: many; d_call: TRBD2; j_call: TRBJ2-5; cdr3_nt: TGTGCCAGCAGCTTAGAAGCGGGGGGGATACAAGAGACCCAGTACTTC; cdr3_aa: CASSLEAGGIQETQYF
v_call: TRBV20-1; clone_size: many; d_call: NA; j_call: TRBJ1-6; cdr3_nt: TGCAGTGCTAGTGTACCCGGACCGGGACCTTCACCCCTCCACTTT; cdr3_aa: CSASVPGPGPSPLHF
v_call: TRBV18; clone_size: many; d_call: NA; j_call: TRBJ2-5; cdr3_nt: TGTGCCAGCTCACCACTGAGGGACCAACAAGAGACCCAGTACTTC; cdr3_aa: CASSPLRDQQETQYF
v_call: TRBV9; clone_size: many; d_call: NA; j_call: TRBJ2-1; cdr3_nt: TGTGCCAGCAGCGTAGACAGGTTCAACCCCAATGAGCAGTTCTTC; cdr3_aa: CASSVDRFNPNEQFF
v_call: TRBV18; clone_size: many; d_call: NA; j_call: TRBJ2-1; cdr3_nt: TGTGCCAGCTCTCCAGAGACTATAAGAGAGCAGTTCTTC; cdr3_aa: CASSPETIREQFF
v_call: TRBV7-6; clone_size: few; d_call: TRBD2; j_call: TRBJ2-5; cdr3_nt: TGTGCCAGCAGCTTCTCACTAGCGGACCTACACCAAGAGACCCAGTACTTC; cdr3_aa: CASSFSLADLHQETQYF
v_call: TRBV11-1; clone_size: NA; d_call: NA; j_call: TRBJ2-1; cdr3_nt: TGTGCCAGCAGCTTTATGGATGAGCAGTTCTTC; cdr3_aa: CASSFMDEQFF
v_call: TRBV5-1; clone_size: many; d_call: TRBD1; j_call: TRBJ2-2; cdr3_nt: TGCGCCAGCAGCCCCGGGGACAGGAACACCGGGGAGCTGTTTTTT; cdr3_aa: CASSPGDRNTGELFF
v_call: TRBV15; clone_size: many; d_call: NA; j_call: TRBJ2-4; cdr3_nt: TGTGCCACCAGCAGAGATGGGGCACCGGCTGGAAACATTCAGTACTTC; cdr3_aa: CATSRDGAPAGNIQYF
v_call: TRBV30; clone_size: many; d_call: NA; j_call: TRBJ2-7; cdr3_nt: TGTGCCTGGAGTGATGGGGGCTACGAGCAGTACTTC; cdr3_aa: CAWSDGGYEQYF
v_call: TRBV14; clone_size: many; d_call: TRBD1; j_call: TRBJ2-5; cdr3_nt: TGTGCCAGCAGCCCCCGACAGGGAACGGAGACCCAGTACTTC; cdr3_aa: CASSPRQGTETQYF
v_call: TRBV20-1; clone_size: many; d_call: NA; j_call: TRBJ2-3; cdr3_nt: TGCAGTGCTGTTTGGCGGAGAGGTACAGATACGCAGTATTTT; cdr3_aa: CSAVWRRGTDTQYF
v_call: TRBV27; clone_size: few; d_call: NA; j_call: TRBJ2-2; cdr3_nt: TGTGCCAGCATGTCAGCAGGGTTCTCCGGGGAGCTGTTTTTT; cdr3_aa: CASMSAGFSGELFF
v_call: TRBV12-3/TRBV12-4; clone_size: many; d_call: NA; j_call: TRBJ1-5; cdr3_nt: TGTGCCAGCGCCCACTTAAGGGGGAGCAATCAGCCCCAGCATTTT; cdr3_aa: CASAHLRGSNQPQHF
v_call: TRBV4-1; clone_size: many; d_call: NA; j_call: TRBJ2-2; cdr3_nt: TGCGCCAGCAGCCAAGAAGGAAAACGGAATGGGGAGCTGTTTTTT; cdr3_aa: CASSQEGKRNGELFF
v_call: TRBV14; clone_size: medium-sized; d_call: TRBD1; j_call: TRBJ1-3; cdr3_nt: TGTGCCAGCAGTTCGGACAGGGCAACAAACACCATATATTTT; cdr3_aa: CASSSDRATNTIYF
v_call: TRBV7-2; clone_size: many; d_call: NA; j_call: TRBJ2-1; cdr3_nt: TGTGCCAGCAGCTGGCGCTCAACCTACAATGAGCAGTTCTTC; cdr3_aa: CASSWRSTYNEQFF
v_call: TRBV11-2; clone_size: many; d_call: NA; j_call: TRBJ1-2; cdr3_nt: TGTGCCAGCAGCTTATCGACAGGAGGTTACGGCTACACCTTC; cdr3_aa: CASSLSTGGYGYTF
v_call: TRBV7-8; clone_size: many; d_call: TRBD1; j_call: TRBJ2-1; cdr3_nt: TGTGCCAGCAGCCCCAGACAGGGAAACTCCTACAATGAGCAGTTCTTC; cdr3_aa: CASSPRQGNSYNEQFF
v_call: TRBV27; clone_size: many; d_call: TRBD2; j_call: TRBJ2-3; cdr3_nt: TGTGCCAGCACCCCTAGCGGGGTTAGCACAGATACGCAGTATTTT; cdr3_aa: CASTPSGVSTDTQYF
v_call: TRBV27; clone_size: many; d_call: NA; j_call: TRBJ2-5; cdr3_nt: TGTGCCAGCAGGCTGACGGCCAGCGTTTCACCTTCGAGGGAGACCCAGTACTTC; cdr3_aa: CASRLTASVSPSRETQYF
v_call: TRBV3-1; clone_size: many; d_call: TRBD1; j_call: TRBJ1-6; cdr3_nt: TGTGCCAGCAGCCTTGGGACAGGGGGCTATCCAAGATCACCCCTCCACTTT; cdr3_aa: CASSLGTGGYPRSPLHF
v_call: TRBV10-3; clone_size: many; d_call: NA; j_call: TRBJ1-1; cdr3_nt: TGTGCCATCTCTGACAGCCCATCGGGCACTGAAGCTTTCTTT; cdr3_aa: CAISDSPSGTEAFF
v_call: TRBV2; clone_size: many; d_call: NA; j_call: TRBJ2-3; cdr3_nt: TGTGCCAGCCCCGGTGGTTGCACAGATACGCAGTATTTT; cdr3_aa: CASPGGCTDTQYF
v_call: TRBV10-2; clone_size: many; d_call: NA; j_call: TRBJ2-2; cdr3_nt: TGCGCCAGCAGAGCAGCTGGGACGAACACCGGGGAGCTGTTTTTT; cdr3_aa: CASRAAGTNTGELFF
v_call: TRBV7-2; clone_size: many; d_call: TRBD2; j_call: TRBJ2-1; cdr3_nt: TGTGCCAGCAGCTTGACTAGCGGGAGTGGGGGTGAGCAGTTCTTC; cdr3_aa: CASSLTSGSGGEQFF
v_call: TRBV6-5; clone_size: NA; d_call: NA; j_call: TRBJ2-3; cdr3_nt: TGTGCCACCAGGGTCCAGAAGTCCCCCGATACGCAGTATTTT; cdr3_aa: CATRVQKSPDTQYF